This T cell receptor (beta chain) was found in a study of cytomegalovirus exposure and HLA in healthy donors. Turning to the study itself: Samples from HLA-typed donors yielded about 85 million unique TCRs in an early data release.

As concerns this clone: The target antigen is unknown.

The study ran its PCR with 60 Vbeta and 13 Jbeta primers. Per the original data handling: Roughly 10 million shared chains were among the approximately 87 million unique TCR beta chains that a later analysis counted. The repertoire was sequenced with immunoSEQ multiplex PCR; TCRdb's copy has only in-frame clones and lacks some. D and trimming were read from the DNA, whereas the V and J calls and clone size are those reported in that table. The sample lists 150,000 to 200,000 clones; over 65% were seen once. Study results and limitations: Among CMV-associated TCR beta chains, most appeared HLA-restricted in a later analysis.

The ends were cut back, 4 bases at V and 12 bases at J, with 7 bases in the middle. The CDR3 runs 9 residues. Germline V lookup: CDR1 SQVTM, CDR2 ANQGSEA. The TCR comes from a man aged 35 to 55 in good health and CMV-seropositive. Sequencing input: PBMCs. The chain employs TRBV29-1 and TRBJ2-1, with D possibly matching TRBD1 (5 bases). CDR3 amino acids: CSVGTGQFF. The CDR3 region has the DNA TGCAGCGTTGGTACAGGGCAGTTCTTC.